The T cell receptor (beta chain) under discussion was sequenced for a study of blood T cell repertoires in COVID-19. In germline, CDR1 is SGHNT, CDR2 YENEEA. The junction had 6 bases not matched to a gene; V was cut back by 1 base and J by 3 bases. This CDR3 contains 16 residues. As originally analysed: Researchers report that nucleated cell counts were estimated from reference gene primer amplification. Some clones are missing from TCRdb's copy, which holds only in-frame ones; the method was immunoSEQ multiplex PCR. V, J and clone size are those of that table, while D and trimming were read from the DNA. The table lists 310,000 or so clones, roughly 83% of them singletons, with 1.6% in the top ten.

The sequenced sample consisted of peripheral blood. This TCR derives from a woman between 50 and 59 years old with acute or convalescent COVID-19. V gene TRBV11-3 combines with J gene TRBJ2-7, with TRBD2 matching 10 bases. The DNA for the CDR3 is TGTGCCAGCAGCTTAGGTTTGGGGACTAGCGACTACGAGCAGTACTTC. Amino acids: CASSLGLGTSDYEQYF.